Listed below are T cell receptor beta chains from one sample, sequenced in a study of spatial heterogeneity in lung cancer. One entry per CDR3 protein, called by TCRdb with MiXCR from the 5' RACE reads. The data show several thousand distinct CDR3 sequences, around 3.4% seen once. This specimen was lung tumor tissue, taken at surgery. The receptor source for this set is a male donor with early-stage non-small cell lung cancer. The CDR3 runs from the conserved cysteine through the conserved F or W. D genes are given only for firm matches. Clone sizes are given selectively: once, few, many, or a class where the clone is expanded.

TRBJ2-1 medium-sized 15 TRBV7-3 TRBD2 TGTGCCAGCAGCTTAATAGCGGGGGGAACCAATGAGCAGTTCTTC CASSLIAGGTNEQFF
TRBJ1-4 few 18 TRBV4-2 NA TGTGCCAGCAGCCAAGATACGAGTGGACTTGCAACTAATGAAAAACTGTTTTTT CASSQDTSGLATNEKLFF
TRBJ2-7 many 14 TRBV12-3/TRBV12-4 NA TGTGCCAGCAGTCTAACGAGGGCATCGGAGGTGCAGTACTTC CASSLTRASEVQYF
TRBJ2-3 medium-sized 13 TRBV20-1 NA TGCAGCTTCCTTAGAGGCGGCACAGATACGCAGTATTTT CSFLRGGTDTQYF
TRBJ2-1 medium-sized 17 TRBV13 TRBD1 TGTGCCAGCAGCTTTCAAATCGGACAGGGGATTTACAATGAGCAGTTCTTC CASSFQIGQGIYNEQFF
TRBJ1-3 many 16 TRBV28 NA TGTGCCAGCAGTTCAGCCCCCAGAGGAGGGAGAAACACCATATATTTT CASSSAPRGGRNTIYF
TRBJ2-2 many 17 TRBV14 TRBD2 TGTGCCAGCAGCCTACTGGGACTAGCGGGGGGCACCGGGGAGCTGTTTTTT CASSLLGLAGGTGELFF
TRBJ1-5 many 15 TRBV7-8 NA TGTGCCAGCAGCTTAACACAGAATAGCAATCAGCCCCAGCATTTT CASSLTQNSNQPQHF
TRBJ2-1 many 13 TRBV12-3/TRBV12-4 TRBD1 TGTGCCAGCAGTTGGGACAGGAGCAATGAGCAGTTCTTC CASSWDRSNEQFF
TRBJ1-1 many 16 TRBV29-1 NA TGCAGCGCCCTCCCCCCGACAGGAGTCATGAACACTGAAGCTTTCTTT CSALPPTGVMNTEAFF
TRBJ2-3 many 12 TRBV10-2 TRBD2 TGCGCCAGCTCGGGAGGTGAAGATACGCAGTATTTT CASSGGEDTQYF
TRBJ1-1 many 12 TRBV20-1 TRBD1 TGCAGTGCTTACGACAGGGTCGCTGAAGCTTTCTTT CSAYDRVAEAFF
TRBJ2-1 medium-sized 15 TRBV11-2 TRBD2 TGTGCCAGCAGAAGGGACCGGCGGGGGATCGATGAGCAGTTCTTC CASRRDRRGIDEQFF
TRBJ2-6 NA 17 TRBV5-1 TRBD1 TGCGCCAGCGTCGCCGGGACAGGGAGGTCTGGGGCCAACGTCCTGACTTTC CASVAGTGRSGANVLTF
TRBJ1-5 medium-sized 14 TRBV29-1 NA TGCAGCGCCTCGACAGGACTCGGCAATCAGCCCCAGCATTTT CSASTGLGNQPQHF
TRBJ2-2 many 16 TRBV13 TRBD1 TGTGCCAGCAGCCCCGGGGCAGGGGGTCAGGCCGGGGAGCTGTTTTTT CASSPGAGGQAGELFF
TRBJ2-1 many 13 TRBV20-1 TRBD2 TGCAGTCAAAGCGGGGGGAATTCTAATGAGCAGTTCTTC CSQSGGNSNEQFF
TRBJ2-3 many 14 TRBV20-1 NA TGCAGTGCGGGGGGACTGCAGGGCACAGATACGCAGTATTTT CSAGGLQGTDTQYF
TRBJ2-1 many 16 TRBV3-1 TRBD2 TGTGCCAGCAGCCAAAAACTAGCGGGAGCGACGGATGAGCAGTTCTTC CASSQKLAGATDEQFF
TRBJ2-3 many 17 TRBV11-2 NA TGTGCCAGCAGCTTAGATTCAGCGCTGGTTAGCACAGATACGCAGTATTTT CASSLDSALVSTDTQYF
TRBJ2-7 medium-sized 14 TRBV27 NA TGTGCCAGCAGTATGACAGTGTACTCCTACGAGCAGTACTTC CASSMTVYSYEQYF
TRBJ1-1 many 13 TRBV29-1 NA TGCAGCGCCATGAGAGGGACTACAGGTGATGCTTTCTTT CSAMRGTTGDAFF
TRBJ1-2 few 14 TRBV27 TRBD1 TGTGCCAGCAGTCCGGGACAGGACGGAGATGGCTACACCTTC CASSPGQDGDGYTF
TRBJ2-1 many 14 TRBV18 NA TGTGCCAGCTCACCACCCTCCCACGCTAATGAGCAGTTCTTC CASSPPSHANEQFF
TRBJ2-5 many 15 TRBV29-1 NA TGCAGCGTTGATCGGCAGGGGAATGGCGAAGAGACCCAGTACTTC CSVDRQGNGEETQYF
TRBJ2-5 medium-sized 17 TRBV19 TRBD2 TGTGCCAGTAGTATCCGCGGACTAGCGGGAGGTTCTGAGACCCAGTACTTC CASSIRGLAGGSETQYF
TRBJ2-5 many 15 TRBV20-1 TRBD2 TGCAGTGCTAGAGGAGCGGGGGGGATCCAAGAGACCCAGTACTTC CSARGAGGIQETQYF
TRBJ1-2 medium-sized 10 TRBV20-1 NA TGCAGTGCTTACAGGGATGGCTACACCTTC CSAYRDGYTF
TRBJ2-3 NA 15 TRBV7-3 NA TGTGCCAGCAGCTTAACGGTTGGGGGCGCAGATACGCAGTATTTT CASSLTVGGADTQYF
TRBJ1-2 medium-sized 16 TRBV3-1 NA TGTGCCAGCAGCCAAAACGGCGGTGGGGCCGGCTATGGCTACACCTTC CASSQNGGGAGYGYTF
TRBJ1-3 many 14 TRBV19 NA TGTGCCAGTAGTCCGCTTTGGTCTGGAAACACCATATATTTT CASSPLWSGNTIYF
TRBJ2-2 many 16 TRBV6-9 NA TGTGCCAGCAGTTATCAACGCGGAACCCACAGCGGGGAGCTGTTTTTT CASSYQRGTHSGELFF